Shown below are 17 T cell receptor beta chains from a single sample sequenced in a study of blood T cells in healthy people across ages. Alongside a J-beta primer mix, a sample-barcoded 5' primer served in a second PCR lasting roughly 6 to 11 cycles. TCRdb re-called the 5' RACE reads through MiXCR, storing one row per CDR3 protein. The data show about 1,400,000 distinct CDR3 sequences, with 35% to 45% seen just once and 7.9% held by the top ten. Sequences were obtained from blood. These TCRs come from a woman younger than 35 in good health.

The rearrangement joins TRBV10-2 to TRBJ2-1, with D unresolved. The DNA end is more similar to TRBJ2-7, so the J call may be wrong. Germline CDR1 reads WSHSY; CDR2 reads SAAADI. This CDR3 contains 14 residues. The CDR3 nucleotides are TGCGCCAGCAGTGAATGGGCGACCTACAATGAGCAGTACTTC. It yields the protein CASSEWATYNEQYF.

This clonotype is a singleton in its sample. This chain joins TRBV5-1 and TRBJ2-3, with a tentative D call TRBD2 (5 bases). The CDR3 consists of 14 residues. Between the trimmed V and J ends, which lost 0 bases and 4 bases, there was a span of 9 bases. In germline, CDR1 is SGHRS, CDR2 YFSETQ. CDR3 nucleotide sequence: TGCGCCAGCAGCTTGGCCGGGGAGCCAGATACGCAGTATTTT. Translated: CASSLAGEPDTQYF. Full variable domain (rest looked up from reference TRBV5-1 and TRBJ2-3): KAGVTQTPRYLIKTRGQQVTLSCSPISGHRSVSWYQQTPGQGLQFLFEYFSETQRNKGNFPGRFSGRQFSNSRSEMNVSTLELGDSALYLCASSLAGEPDTQYFGPGTRLTVL.

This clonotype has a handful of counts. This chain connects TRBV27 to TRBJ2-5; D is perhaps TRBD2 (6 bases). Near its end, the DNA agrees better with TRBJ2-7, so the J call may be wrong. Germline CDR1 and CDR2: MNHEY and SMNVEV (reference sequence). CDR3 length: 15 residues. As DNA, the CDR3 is TGTGCCAGCAGTCGGGGCGGAGCGGGCGCCTACGAGCAGTACTTC. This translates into CASSRGGAGAYEQYF.

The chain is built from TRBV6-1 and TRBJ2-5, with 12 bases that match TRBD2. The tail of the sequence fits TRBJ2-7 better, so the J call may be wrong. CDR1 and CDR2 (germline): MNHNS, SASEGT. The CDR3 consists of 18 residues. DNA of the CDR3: TGTGCCAGCAGTGAAGGGTGGGCTAGCGGGAGGGCATTCTACGAGCAGTACTTC. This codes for CASSEGWASGRAFYEQYF.

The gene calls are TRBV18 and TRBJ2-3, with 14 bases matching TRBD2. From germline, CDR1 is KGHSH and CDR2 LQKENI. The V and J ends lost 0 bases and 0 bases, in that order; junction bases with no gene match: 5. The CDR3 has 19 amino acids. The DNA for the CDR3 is TGTGCCAGCTCACCACCGGGACTAGCGGGGGAGACTAGCACAGATACGCAGTATTTT. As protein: CASSPPGLAGETSTDTQYF.

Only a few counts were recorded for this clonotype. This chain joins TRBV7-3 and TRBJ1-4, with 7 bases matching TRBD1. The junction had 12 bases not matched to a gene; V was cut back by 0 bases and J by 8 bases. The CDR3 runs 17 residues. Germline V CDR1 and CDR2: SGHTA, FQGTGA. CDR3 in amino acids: CASSLTMTKGASEKLFF. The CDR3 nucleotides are TGTGCCAGCAGCTTAACGATGACCAAGGGGGCCAGCGAAAAACTGTTTTTT. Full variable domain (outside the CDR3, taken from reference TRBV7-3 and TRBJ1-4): GAGVSQTPSNKVTEKGKYVELRCDPISGHTALYWYRQSLGQGPEFLIYFQGTGAADDSGLPNDRFFAVRPEGSVSTLKIQRTERGDSAVYLCASSLTMTKGASEKLFFGSGTQLSVL.

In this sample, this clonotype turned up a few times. The chain's CDR3 is CASRPTGNAIQYF. In nucleotides, the CDR3 is TGTGCCAGCAGACCGACAGGGAACGCCATTCAGTACTTC. V usage is TRBV28 and J usage is TRBJ2-4; 7 nucleotides line up with TRBD1. V was pared by 6 bases and J by 9 bases, with 8 bases of the junction left unmatched. Germline values: CDR1 MDHEN, CDR2 SYDVKM. The CDR3 consists of 13 residues.

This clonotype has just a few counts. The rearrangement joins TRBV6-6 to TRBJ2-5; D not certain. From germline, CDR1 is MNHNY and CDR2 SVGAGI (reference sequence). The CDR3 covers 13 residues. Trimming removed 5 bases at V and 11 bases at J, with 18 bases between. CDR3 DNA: TGTGCCAGCAGTCAAGACTGGGTAGGAGAGCAGTACTTC. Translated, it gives CASSQDWVGEQYF.

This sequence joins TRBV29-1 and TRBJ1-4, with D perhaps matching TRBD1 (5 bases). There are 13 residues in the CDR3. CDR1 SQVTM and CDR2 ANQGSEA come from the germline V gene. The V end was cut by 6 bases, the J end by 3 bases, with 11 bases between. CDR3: CSVVIGANEKLFF. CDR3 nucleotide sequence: TGCAGCGTCGTTATAGGGGCTAATGAAAAACTGTTTTTT.

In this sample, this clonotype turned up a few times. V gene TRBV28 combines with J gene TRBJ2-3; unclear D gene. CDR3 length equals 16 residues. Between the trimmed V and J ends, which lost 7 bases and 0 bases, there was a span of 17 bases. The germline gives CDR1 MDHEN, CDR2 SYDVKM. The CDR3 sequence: CASKGLRLTSTDTQYF. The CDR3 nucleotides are TGTGCCAGCAAAGGCTTACGGTTGACTAGCACAGATACGCAGTATTTT.

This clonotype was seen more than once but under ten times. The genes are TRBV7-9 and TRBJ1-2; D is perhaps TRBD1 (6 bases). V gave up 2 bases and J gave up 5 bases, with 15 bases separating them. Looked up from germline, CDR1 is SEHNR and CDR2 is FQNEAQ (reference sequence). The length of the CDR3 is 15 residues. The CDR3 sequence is CASSLSTEGGYGYTF. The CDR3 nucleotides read TGTGCCAGCAGCTTATCGACTGAGGGGGGTTATGGCTACACCTTC.

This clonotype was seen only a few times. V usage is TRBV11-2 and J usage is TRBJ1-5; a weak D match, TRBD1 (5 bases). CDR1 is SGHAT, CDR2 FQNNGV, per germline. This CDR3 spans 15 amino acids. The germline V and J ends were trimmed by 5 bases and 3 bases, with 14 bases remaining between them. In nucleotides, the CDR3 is TGTGCCAGCAGCCAGGGTGGCAGGACCAATCAGCCCCAGCATTTT. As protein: CASSQGGRTNQPQHF.

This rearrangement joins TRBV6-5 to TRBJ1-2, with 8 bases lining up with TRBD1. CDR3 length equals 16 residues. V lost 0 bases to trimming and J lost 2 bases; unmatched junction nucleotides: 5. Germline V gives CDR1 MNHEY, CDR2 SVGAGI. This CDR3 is CASSYSGAGGNYGYTF. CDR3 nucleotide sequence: TGTGCCAGCAGTTACTCGGGGGCAGGGGGCAACTATGGCTACACCTTC.

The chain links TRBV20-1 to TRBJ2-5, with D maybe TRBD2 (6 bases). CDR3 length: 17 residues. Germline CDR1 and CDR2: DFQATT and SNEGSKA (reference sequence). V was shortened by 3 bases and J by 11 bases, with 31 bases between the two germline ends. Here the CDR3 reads CSASLFTSWVLNNEQYF. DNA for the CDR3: TGCAGTGCTAGTTTATTCACTAGCTGGGTCTTAAACAATGAGCAGTACTTC.

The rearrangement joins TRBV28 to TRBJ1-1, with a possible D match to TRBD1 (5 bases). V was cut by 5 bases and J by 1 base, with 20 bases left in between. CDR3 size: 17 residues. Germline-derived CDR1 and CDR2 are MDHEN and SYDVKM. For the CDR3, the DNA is TGTGCCAGCAGTCCTCCCGGGACTCTGAGGGGGAACACTGAAGCTTTCTTT. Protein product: CASSPPGTLRGNTEAFF.

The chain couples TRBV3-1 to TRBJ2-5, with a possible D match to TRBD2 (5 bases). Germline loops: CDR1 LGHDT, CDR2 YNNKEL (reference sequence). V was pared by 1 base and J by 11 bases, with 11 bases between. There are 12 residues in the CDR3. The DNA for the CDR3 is TGTGCCAGCAGCCAAGCGCGGGCTGAGCAGTACTTC. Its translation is CASSQARAEQYF.

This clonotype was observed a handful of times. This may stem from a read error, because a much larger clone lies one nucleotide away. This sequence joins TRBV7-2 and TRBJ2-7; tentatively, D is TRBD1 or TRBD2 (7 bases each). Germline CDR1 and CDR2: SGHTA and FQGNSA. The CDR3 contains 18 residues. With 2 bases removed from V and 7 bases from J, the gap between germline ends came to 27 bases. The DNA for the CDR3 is TGTGCCAGCAGCTTACTTGCTAGCGGAGGGGGCCTGTACAATGAGCAGTACTTC. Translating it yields CASSLLASGGGLYNEQYF.